This T cell receptor (beta chain) stems from a study of T cell changes during pregnancy in multiple sclerosis. CDR3 length equals 16 residues. Unmatched junction bases numbered 2, after V lost 0 bases and J lost 1 base. CDR1 and CDR2 (germline): SGDLS, YYNGEE. Profiled with immunoSEQ multiplex PCR; TCRdb holds only in-frame clones, not every one. The repertoire has around 50,000 clones, nearly 95% of them found once; the top ten carry 0.5%. The chain uses TRBV9 and TRBJ2-3, with 10 bases that match TRBD1. The sample was CD4+ T cells from peripheral blood mononuclear cells, taken in the third trimester of pregnancy. The sequence came from a female donor with multiple sclerosis, enrolled in a pregnancy study. CDR3 residues: CASSVVGQGGTDTQYF. CDR3 sequence (DNA): TGTGCCAGCAGCGTAGTCGGACAGGGGGGCACAGATACGCAGTATTTT.